This T cell receptor (beta chain) is drawn from a study of shared clonotypes between healthy human individuals. The data were produced by immunoSEQ multiplex PCR, yet TCRdb's version contains in-frame clones alone and is incomplete. The repertoire consists of roughly 2.1 million clones, with 90% to 95% occurring once and the leading ten covering around 1.7%. The naive CD8 population came from CD45RO-negative cells selected for CCR7, without terminally differentiated effector memory CD45RA+ cells. Sequencing input: naive CD8+ T cells from PBMCs. The receptor's source is a man in his late teens or twenties in good health. Some clones in this sample may be carry-over from other donors' samples.

The CDR3 nucleotides read TGCGCCAGCAGCCAGACTGGGGCGGGAGAGGACTACGAGCAGTACTTC. It is translated as CASSQTGAGEDYEQYF. V is TRBV4-1 and J is TRBJ2-7; 7 bases line up with TRBD2. The V and J ends lost 3 bases and 3 bases, in that order; junction bases with no gene match: 11. Germline CDR1 is MGHRA and CDR2 is YSYEKL. CDR3 length equals 16 residues.